A selection of T cell receptor beta chains follows, all from one sample in a study of T cell responses to AZD1222 COVID-19 vaccine. Measured with immunoSEQ multiplex PCR; TCRdb has only the in-frame clones, and not every one. The data contain about 90,000 clones, about 89% of them singletons. The source material was peripheral blood, sampled 28 days after the second AZD1222 dose. The receptors come from an adult who received the AZD1222 COVID-19 vaccine. CDR3s include the opening cysteine and the closing phenylalanine or tryptophan. A D gene is named only where the DNA matches it firmly. A clone size is listed for some rows: how often the clone was seen (once, few, many), or a class if it is expanded.

.,.,TRBV6-6,12,TRBJ1-1,CASRTGSTEAFF,TGTGCCAGCAGAACAGGGAGCACTGAAGCTTTCTTT
TRBD1,.,TRBV6-5,13,TRBJ1-2,CASRTGANYGYTF,TGTGCCAGCAGAACAGGGGCGAACTATGGCTACACCTTC
.,.,TRBV20-1,11,TRBJ1-4,CSASAGEKLFF,TGCAGTGCTAGTGCGGGTGAAAAACTGTTTTTT
TRBD1,.,TRBV6-5,15,TRBJ2-1,CASSWGTGTRNEQFF,TGTGCCAGCAGTTGGGGGACAGGGACCCGCAATGAGCAGTTCTTC
TRBD2,.,TRBV9,16,TRBJ2-3,CASSYIGGGKADTQYF,TGTGCCAGCAGCTACATCGGCGGGGGGAAAGCAGATACGCAGTATTTT
.,.,TRBV4-2,15,TRBJ2-1,CASSQDTGSYNEQFF,TGTGCCAGCAGCCAAGACACGGGCTCCTACAATGAGCAGTTCTTC
.,.,TRBV25-1,12,TRBJ1-2,CASSEKPGGYTF,TGTGCCAGCAGTGAGAAACCGGGGGGCTACACCTTC
.,.,TRBV9,16,TRBJ2-3,CASSVVGEANTDTQYF,TGTGCCAGCAGCGTAGTTGGGGAGGCAAACACAGATACGCAGTATTTT
.,few,TRBV3-1/TRBV3-2,17,TRBJ1-4,CASSQDVVGGQSEKLFF,TGTGCCAGCAGCCAAGATGTCGTGGGGGGCCAGAGTGAAAAACTGTTTTTT
TRBD1,.,TRBV7-2,12,TRBJ2-1,CAMGQGAGEQFF,TGTGCCATGGGACAGGGGGCCGGCGAGCAGTTCTTC
TRBD2,.,TRBV4-1,14,TRBJ2-1,CASRPLSGGGEQFF,TGCGCCAGCAGGCCTCTGAGCGGGGGGGGTGAGCAGTTCTTC
.,.,TRBV6-5,14,TRBJ1-1,CASRAGYWNTEAFF,TGTGCCAGCAGGGCGGGGTACTGGAACACTGAAGCTTTCTTT
.,.,TRBV28,12,TRBJ2-4,CASSDLKNIQYF,TGTGCCAGCAGTGATCTAAAAAACATTCAGTACTTC
.,.,TRBV11-2,14,TRBJ2-7,CASSLDQSAGEQYF,TGTGCCAGCAGCTTAGATCAGTCCGCGGGGGAGCAGTACTTC
.,.,TRBV9,15,TRBJ2-7,CASSATGSVSYEQYF,TGTGCCAGCAGCGCAACAGGGTCTGTATCCTACGAGCAGTACTTC
.,.,TRBV5-8,16,TRBJ1-5,CASSLAGVGSNQPQHF,TGTGCCAGCAGCTTGGCAGGGGTTGGGAGCAATCAGCCCCAGCATTTT
TRBD1,.,TRBV9,17,TRBJ1-4,CASSAERADRGRGKLFF,TGTGCCAGCAGCGCCGAGCGGGCGGACAGGGGGCGCGGAAAACTGTTTTTT
.,once,TRBV7-9,14,TRBJ1-1,CASSFLDGWAEAFF,TGTGCCAGCAGCTTCCTGGACGGGTGGGCTGAAGCTTTCTTT
.,.,TRBV10-3,16,TRBJ1-2,CAISEPGQLANYGYTF,TGTGCCATCAGTGAGCCAGGACAGTTAGCTAACTATGGCTACACCTTC